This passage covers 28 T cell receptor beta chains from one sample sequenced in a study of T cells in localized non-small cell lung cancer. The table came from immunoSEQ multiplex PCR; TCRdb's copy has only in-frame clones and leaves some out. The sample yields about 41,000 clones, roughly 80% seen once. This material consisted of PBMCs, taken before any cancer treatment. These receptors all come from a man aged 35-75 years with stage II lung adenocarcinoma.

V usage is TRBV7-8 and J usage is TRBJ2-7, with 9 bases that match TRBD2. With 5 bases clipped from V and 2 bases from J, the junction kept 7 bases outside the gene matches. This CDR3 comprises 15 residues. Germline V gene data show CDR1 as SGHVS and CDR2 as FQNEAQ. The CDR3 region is CASSPGTSGPYEQYF. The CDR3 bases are TGTGCCAGCAGCCCAGGCACTAGCGGGCCCTACGAGCAGTACTTC.

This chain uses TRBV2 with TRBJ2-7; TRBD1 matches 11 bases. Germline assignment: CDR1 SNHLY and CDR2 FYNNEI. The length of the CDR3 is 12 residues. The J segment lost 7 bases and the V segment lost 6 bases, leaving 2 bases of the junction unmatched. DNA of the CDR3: TGTGCCAGCAGCCGGGACAGGGGGGAGCAGTACTTC. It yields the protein CASSRDRGEQYF. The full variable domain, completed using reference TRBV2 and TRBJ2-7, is EPEVTQTPSHQVTQMGQEVILRCVPISNHLYFYWYRQILGQKVEFLVSFYNNEISEKSEIFDDQFSVERPDGSNFTLKIRSTKLEDSAMYFCASSRDRGEQYFGPGTRLTVT.

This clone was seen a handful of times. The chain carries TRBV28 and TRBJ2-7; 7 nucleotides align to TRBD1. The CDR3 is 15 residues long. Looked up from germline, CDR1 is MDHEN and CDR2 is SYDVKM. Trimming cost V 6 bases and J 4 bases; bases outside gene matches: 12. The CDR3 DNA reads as TGTGCCAGCAGCGATATTAGGGGGCCAGAATACGAGCAGTACTTC. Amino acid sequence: CASSDIRGPEYEQYF.

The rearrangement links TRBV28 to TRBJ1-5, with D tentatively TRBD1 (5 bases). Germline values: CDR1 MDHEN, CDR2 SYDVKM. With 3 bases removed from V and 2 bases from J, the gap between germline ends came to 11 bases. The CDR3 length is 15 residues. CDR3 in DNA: TGTGCCAGCAGTTTTCGGGGGGTGGGCAATCAGCCCCAGCATTTT. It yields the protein CASSFRGVGNQPQHF. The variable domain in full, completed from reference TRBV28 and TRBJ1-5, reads DVKVTQSSRYLVKRTGEKVFLECVQDMDHENMFWYRQDPGLGLRLIYFSYDVKMKEKGDIPEGYSVSREKKERFSLILESASTNQTSMYLCASSFRGVGNQPQHFGDGTRLSIL.

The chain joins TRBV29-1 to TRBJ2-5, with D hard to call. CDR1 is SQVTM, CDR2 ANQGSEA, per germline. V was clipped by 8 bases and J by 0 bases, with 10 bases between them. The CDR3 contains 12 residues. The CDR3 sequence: CSLRPDQETQYF. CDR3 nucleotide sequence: TGCAGCCTGCGGCCAGACCAAGAGACCCAGTACTTC.

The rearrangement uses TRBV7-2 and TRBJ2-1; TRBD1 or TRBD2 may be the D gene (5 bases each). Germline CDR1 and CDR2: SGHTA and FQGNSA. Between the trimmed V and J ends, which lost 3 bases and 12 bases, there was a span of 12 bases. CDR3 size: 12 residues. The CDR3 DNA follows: TGTGCCAGCAGCTTGGGACGAAACCGGCAGTTCTTC. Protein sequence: CASSLGRNRQFF. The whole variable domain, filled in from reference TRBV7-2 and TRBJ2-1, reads GAGVSQSPSNKVTEKGKDVELRCDPISGHTALYWYRQSLGQGLEFLIYFQGNSAPDKSGLPSDRFSAERTGGSVSTLTIQRTQQEDSAVYLCASSLGRNRQFFGPGTRLTVL.

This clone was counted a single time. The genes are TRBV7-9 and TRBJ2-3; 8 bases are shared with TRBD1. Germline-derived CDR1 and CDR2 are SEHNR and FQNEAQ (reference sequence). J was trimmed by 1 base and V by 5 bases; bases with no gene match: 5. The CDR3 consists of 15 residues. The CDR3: CASSETGARTDTQYF. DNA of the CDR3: TGTGCCAGCAGCGAGACAGGGGCCCGCACAGATACGCAGTATTTT. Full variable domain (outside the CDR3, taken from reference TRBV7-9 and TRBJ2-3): DTGVSQNPRHKITKRGQNVTFRCDPISEHNRLYWYRQTLGQGPEFLTYFQNEAQLEKSRLLSDRFSAERPKGSFSTLEIQRTEQGDSAMYLCASSETGARTDTQYFGPGTRLTVL.

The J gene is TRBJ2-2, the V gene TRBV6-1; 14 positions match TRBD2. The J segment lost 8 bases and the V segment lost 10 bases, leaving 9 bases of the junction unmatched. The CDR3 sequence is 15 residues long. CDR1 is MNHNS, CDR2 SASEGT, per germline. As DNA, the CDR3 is TGTGCCACCGGGACTAGCGGGGGCTCCGGGGGGGAGCTGTTTTTT. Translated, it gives CATGTSGGSGGELFF.

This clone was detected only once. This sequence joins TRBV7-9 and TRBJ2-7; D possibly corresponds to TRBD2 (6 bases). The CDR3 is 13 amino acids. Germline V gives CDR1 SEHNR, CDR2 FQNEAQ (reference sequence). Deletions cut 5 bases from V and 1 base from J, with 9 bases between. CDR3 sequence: CASSADYSYEQYF. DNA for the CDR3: TGTGCCAGCAGCGCGGACTATTCCTACGAGCAGTACTTC.

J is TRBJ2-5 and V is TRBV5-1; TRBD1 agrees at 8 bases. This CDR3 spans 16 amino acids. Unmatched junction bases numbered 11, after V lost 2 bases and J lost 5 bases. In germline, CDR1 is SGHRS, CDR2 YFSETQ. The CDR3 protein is CASSLGGQGSRETQYF. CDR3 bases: TGCGCCAGCAGCTTAGGTGGACAGGGCAGCAGGGAGACCCAGTACTTC.

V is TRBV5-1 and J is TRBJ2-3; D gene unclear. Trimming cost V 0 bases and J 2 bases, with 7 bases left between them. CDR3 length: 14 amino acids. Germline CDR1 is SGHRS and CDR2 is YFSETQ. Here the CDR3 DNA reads TGCGCCAGCAGCTTGGCTAGTTACACAGATACGCAGTATTTT. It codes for CASSLASYTDTQYF.

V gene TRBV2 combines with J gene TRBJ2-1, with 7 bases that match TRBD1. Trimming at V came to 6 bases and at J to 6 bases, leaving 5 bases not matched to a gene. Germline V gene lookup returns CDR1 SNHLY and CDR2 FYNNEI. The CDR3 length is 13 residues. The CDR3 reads CASRANRGNEQFF. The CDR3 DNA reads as TGTGCCAGCAGAGCGAACAGGGGCAATGAGCAGTTCTTC.

The CDR3 region is CASSISGGRHGYTF. The DNA for the CDR3 is TGTGCCAGCAGTATTTCAGGGGGCCGACATGGCTACACCTTC. The chain couples TRBV28 to TRBJ1-2; 8 nucleotides align to TRBD1. The CDR3 spans 14 residues. J lost 6 bases, V lost 5 bases, and 8 bases had no gene match. Germline V gene data show CDR1 as MDHEN and CDR2 as SYDVKM.

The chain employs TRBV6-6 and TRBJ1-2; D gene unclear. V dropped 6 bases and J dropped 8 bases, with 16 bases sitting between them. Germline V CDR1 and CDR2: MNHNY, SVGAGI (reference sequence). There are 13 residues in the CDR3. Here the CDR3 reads CASSQTSETGYTF. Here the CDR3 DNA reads TGTGCCAGCAGCCAAACCTCGGAGACGGGCTACACCTTC.

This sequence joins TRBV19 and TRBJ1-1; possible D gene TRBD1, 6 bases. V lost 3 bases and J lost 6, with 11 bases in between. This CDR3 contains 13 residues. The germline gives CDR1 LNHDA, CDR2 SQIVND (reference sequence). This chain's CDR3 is CASSIWTDSEAFF. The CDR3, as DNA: TGTGCCAGTAGTATTTGGACAGATTCTGAAGCTTTCTTT. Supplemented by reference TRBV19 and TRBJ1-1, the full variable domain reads DGGITQSPKYLFRKEGQNVTLSCEQNLNHDAMYWYRQDPGQGLRLIYYSQIVNDFQKGDIAEGYSVSREKKESFPLTVTSAQKNPTAFYLCASSIWTDSEAFFGQGTRLTVV.

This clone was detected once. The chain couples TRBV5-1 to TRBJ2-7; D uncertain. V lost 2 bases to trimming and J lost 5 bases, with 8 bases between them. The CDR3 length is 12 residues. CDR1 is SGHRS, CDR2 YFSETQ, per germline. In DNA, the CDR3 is TGCGCCAGCAGCTTCGACCCCGACGAGCAGTACTTC. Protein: CASSFDPDEQYF. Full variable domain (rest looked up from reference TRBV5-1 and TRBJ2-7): KAGVTQTPRYLIKTRGQQVTLSCSPISGHRSVSWYQQTPGQGLQFLFEYFSETQRNKGNFPGRFSGRQFSNSRSEMNVSTLELGDSALYLCASSFDPDEQYFGPGTRLTVT.

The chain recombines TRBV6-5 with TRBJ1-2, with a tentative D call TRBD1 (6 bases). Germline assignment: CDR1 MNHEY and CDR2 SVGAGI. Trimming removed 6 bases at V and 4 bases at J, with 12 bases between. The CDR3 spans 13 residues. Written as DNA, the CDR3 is TGTGCCAGCAGGCTTGTGGGGGCCTATGGCTACACCTTC. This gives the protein CASRLVGAYGYTF.

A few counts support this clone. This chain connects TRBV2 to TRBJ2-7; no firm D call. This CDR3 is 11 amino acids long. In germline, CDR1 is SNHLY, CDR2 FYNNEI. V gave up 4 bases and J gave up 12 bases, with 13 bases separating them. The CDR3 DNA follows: TGTGCCAGCAGTGTATCGGCTAGATCGTACTTC. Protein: CASSVSARSYF.

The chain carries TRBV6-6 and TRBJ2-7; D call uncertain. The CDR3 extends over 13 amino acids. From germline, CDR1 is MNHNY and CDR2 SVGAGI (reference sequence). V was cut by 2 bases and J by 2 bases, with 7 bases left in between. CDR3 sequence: CASSYPRPYEQYF. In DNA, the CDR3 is TGTGCCAGCAGTTACCCTAGGCCCTACGAGCAGTACTTC.

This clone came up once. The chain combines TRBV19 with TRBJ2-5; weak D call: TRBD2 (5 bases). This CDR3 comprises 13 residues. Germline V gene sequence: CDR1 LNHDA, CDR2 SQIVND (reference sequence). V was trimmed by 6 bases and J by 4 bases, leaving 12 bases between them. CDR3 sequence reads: CASSRGKGETQYF. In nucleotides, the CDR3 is TGTGCCAGTAGCCGAGGGAAGGGAGAGACCCAGTACTTC.

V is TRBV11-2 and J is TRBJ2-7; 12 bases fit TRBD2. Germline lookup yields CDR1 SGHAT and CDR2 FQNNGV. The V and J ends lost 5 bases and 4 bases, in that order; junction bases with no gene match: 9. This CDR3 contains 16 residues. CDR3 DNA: TGTGCCAGCAGCCGAGACAGGACTAGCGGGATGTACGAGCAGTACTTC. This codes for CASSRDRTSGMYEQYF.

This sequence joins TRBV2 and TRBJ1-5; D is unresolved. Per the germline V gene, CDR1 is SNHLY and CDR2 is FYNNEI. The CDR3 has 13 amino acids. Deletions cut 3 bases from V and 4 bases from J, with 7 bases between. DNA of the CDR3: TGTGCCAGCAGTGAGCTACCAAATCAGCCCCAGCATTTT. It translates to CASSELPNQPQHF. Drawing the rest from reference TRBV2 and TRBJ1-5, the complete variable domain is EPEVTQTPSHQVTQMGQEVILRCVPISNHLYFYWYRQILGQKVEFLVSFYNNEISEKSEIFDDQFSVERPDGSNFTLKIRSTKLEDSAMYFCASSELPNQPQHFGDGTRLSIL.

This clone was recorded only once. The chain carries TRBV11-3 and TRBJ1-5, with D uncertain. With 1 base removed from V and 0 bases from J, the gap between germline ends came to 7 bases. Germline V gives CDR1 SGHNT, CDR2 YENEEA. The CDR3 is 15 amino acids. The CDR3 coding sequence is TGTGCCAGCAGCTTAGGGCGATATAGCAATCAGCCCCAGCATTTT. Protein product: CASSLGRYSNQPQHF. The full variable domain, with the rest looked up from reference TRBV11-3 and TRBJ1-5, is EAGVVQSPRYKIIEKKQPVAFWCNPISGHNTLYWYLQNLGQGPELLIRYENEEAVDDSQLPKDRFSAERLKGVDSTLKIQPAELGDSAVYLCASSLGRYSNQPQHFGDGTRLSIL.

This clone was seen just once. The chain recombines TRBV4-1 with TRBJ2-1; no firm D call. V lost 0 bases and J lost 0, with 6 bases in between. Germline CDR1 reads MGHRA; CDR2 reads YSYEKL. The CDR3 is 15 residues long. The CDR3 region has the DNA TGCGCCAGCAGCCAAGAGTCGCACTCCTACAATGAGCAGTTCTTC. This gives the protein CASSQESHSYNEQFF.

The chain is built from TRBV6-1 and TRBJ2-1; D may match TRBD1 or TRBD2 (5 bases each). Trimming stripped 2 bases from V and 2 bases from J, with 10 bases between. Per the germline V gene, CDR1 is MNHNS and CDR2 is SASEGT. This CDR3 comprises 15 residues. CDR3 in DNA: TGTGCCAGCAGTGAACCGGGGACCCCCTACAATGAGCAGTTCTTC. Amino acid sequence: CASSEPGTPYNEQFF.

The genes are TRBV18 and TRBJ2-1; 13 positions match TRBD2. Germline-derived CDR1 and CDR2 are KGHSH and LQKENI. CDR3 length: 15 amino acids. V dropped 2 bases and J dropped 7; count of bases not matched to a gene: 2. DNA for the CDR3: TGTGCCAGCTCACCAGGACTAGCGGGAGCGAATGAGCAGTTCTTC. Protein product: CASSPGLAGANEQFF.

CDR3 DNA: TGTGCCAGCAGTTTAAAGGGGGCCTATGGCTACACCTTC. The encoded protein is CASSLKGAYGYTF. This chain joins TRBV27 and TRBJ1-2; TRBD1 matches 7 bases. Germline loops: CDR1 MNHEY, CDR2 SMNVEV (reference sequence). V shed 2 bases and J 4 bases; nucleotides not matched to a gene: 1. The CDR3 spans 13 residues.

CDR3 DNA sequence: TGTGCCAGCAGTGAAGCTCGTCAGGGGCGAAGCCAAGAGACCCAGTACTTC. Its protein is CASSEARQGRSQETQYF. The chain is built from TRBV6-1 and TRBJ2-5, with D maybe TRBD1 (6 bases). The CDR3 totals 17 residues. The V end was cut by 0 bases, the J end by 1 base, with 15 bases between. Germline V lookup: CDR1 MNHNS, CDR2 SASEGT.